The sample holds a few counts of the clone carrying this T cell receptor (beta chain). The method was immunoSEQ multiplex PCR; TCRdb's version includes in-frame clones alone and lacks a portion of them. The table records 15,000 to 20,000 clones, roughly 80% of them present only once. Specified time point: pre-treatment baseline. At 12 weeks after first infusion, RECIST 1.1 defined response for most patients. This entry belongs to a study of blood T cell dynamics during melanoma immunotherapy. Study-level background: Patients with metastatic melanoma got pembrolizumab or nivolumab-ipilimumab as first-line care.

The CDR3 has 14 amino acids. Germline assignment: CDR1 SGHDT and CDR2 YYEEEE. The junction had 2 bases not matched to a gene; V was cut back by 3 bases and J by 1 base. The TCR comes from a human donor with melanoma. The chain recombines TRBV5-6 with TRBJ2-5; 8 bases fit TRBD1. Sequenced material: blood, taken from a patient treated with checkpoint blockade. DNA for the CDR3: TGTGCCAGCAGCTCCAGGGGGCTCCAAGAGACCCAGTACTTC. Encoded protein: CASSSRGLQETQYF.